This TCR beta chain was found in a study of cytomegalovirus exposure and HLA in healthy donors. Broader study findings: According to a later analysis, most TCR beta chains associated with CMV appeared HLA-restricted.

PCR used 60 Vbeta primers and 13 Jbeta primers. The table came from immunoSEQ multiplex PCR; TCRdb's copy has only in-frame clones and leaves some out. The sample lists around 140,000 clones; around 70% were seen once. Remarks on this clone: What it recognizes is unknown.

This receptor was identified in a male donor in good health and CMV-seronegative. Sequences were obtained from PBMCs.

The CDR3 DNA reads TGTGCCAGCAGCTCCGGGACTAGCGGGGGCGCAGATACGCAGTATTTT. Its protein product is CASSSGTSGGADTQYF. This chain links TRBV7-3 with TRBJ2-3, with 14 bases aligning to TRBD2. The length of the CDR3 is 16 residues. Germline V gene data show CDR1 as SGHTA and CDR2 as FQGTGA. The junction had 4 bases not matched to a gene; V was cut back by 4 bases and J by 4 bases.